The clone carrying this T cell receptor (beta chain) has just a few counts. The sample originates from a study of early T cells in non-severe SARS-CoV-2 infection. Looking at the study overall: Sequenced material consisted of bulk RNA (from unsorted whole blood), and chains were unpaired.

V was pared by 5 bases and J by 4 bases, with 12 bases between. The germline gives CDR1 SGDLS, CDR2 YYNGEE. The CDR3 has 14 amino acids. Individually, cDNA molecules had unique molecular identifiers attached to them. TCRdb reanalysed the 5' RACE reads using MiXCR and keeps one entry per CDR3 protein. Here the sample spans tens of thousands of distinct CDR3 sequences, around 8.5% being singletons. The TCR was taken from an adult who was a healthcare worker with PCR-confirmed SARS-CoV-2 infection or an uninfected control (not recorded which). The chain combines TRBV9 with TRBJ2-2, with a possible D match to TRBD2 (6 bases). The source material was whole blood. CDR3 in amino acids: CASSGVAATGELFF. The DNA of the CDR3 is TGTGCCAGCAGTGGAGTAGCGGCCACCGGGGAGCTGTTTTTT.